This T cell receptor (beta chain) originates from a study of CD8 T cells in ankylosing spondylitis. Study-wide findings and caveats: Seven or eight highly homologous variants made up a TCR beta motif, and this motif appeared characteristic of ankylosing spondylitis blood. Some motif variants had been reported before (in reactive arthritis synovial fluid and blood). CD8+ by phenotype, disease-linked clones were relatively rare in peripheral blood. Researchers reportedly found disease-linked clones significantly enriched in matched ankylosing spondylitis synovial fluid.

Making use of molecular barcodes, quantitative 5'-RACE generated TCR beta libraries. TCRdb re-analysed the 5' RACE reads in MiXCR, keeping a single row per CDR3 protein. There are 700,000 to 1,000,000 distinct CDR3 sequences in the sample; approximately 12% occur only once, and 0.51% lies in the top ten. As for this clonotype: Its antigen is undetermined.

The CDR3 runs 11 residues. V dropped 4 bases and J dropped 10; count of bases not matched to a gene: 4. Germline V CDR1 and CDR2: SGHKS, YYEKEE (reference sequence). The sequenced sample consisted of blood, either unsorted or a sorted T cell fraction (not recorded which). This sequence was found in a male donor with ankylosing spondylitis. The gene calls are TRBV5-5 and TRBJ1-1; TRBD1 matches 7 bases. The CDR3 region is CASSDREGAFF. The CDR3 DNA reads TGTGCCAGCAGCGACAGGGAAGGAGCTTTCTTT.